The 18 T cell receptor beta chains presented below share a single source sample, sequenced in a study of regulatory T cells in long-lasting Graves disease. Specified time point: newly diagnosed GD, antithyroid drugs for less than 3 months. RNA isolated from PBMCs was used to make the TCR library. Through Arm-PCR of CDR3 regions and iRepertoire HTBI primers, TCR beta libraries were built. Each CDR3 protein gets one entry after TCRdb re-called the multiplex PCR reads with MiXCR. The data hold about 420,000 distinct CDR3 sequences, with over 15% observed a single time. A further study also used this sample, focusing on T cells in Graves' hyperthyroidism and ophthalmopathy.

This specimen was peripheral blood mononuclear cells (PBMCs), taken at new diagnosis, from a patient treated with antithyroid drugs. These receptors were obtained from a woman between 18 and 29 years old with Graves disease.

This clonotype has at least ten counts. V usage is TRBV28 and J usage is TRBJ2-1; tentative D call: TRBD2 (5 bases). The CDR3 loop spans 13 amino acids. Germline CDR1 MDHEN, CDR2 SYDVKM. V lost 6 bases and J lost 7, with 13 bases in between. The CDR3: CASSLRTGNEQFF. Here the CDR3 DNA reads TGTGCCAGCAGCCTAAGGACGGGGAATGAGCAGTTCTTC. The whole variable domain, filled in from reference TRBV28 and TRBJ2-1, reads DVKVTQSSRYLVKRTGEKVFLECVQDMDHENMFWYRQDPGLGLRLIYFSYDVKMKEKGDIPEGYSVSREKKERFSLILESASTNQTSMYLCASSLRTGNEQFFGPGTRLTVL.

This clonotype appeared many times. The chain couples TRBV20-1 to TRBJ2-7; 7 bases align to TRBD2. Germline lookup yields CDR1 DFQATT and CDR2 SNEGSKA (reference sequence). V lost 5 bases to trimming and J lost 0 bases; unmatched junction nucleotides: 4. This CDR3 spans 13 amino acids. The CDR3 coding sequence is TGCAGTGCTCGACAGCGGGACTCCTACGAGCAGTACTTC. This sequence encodes CSARQRDSYEQYF.

This clonotype has a handful of counts. V gene TRBV6-2 or TRBV6-3 combines with J gene TRBJ1-2; D possibly corresponds to TRBD1 (5 bases). CDR3 size: 13 residues. Germline V gives CDR1 MNHEY, CDR2 SVGEGT. Trimming left V 7 bases short and J 4 bases short, with 13 bases between. CDR3 bases: TGTGCCAGCACCCCAGGGTTATTCTATGGCTACACCTTC. As protein: CASTPGLFYGYTF.

The table lists this clonotype with many counts. The chain combines TRBV10-3 with TRBJ2-1, with D hard to call. Germline V gene lookup returns CDR1 ENHRY and CDR2 SYGVKD. The ends were cut back, 5 bases at V and 0 bases at J, with 5 bases in the middle. This CDR3 spans 13 amino acids. As DNA, the CDR3 is TGTGCCATCAGTTTAAGCTCCTACAATGAGCAGTTCTTC. This encodes CAISLSSYNEQFF.

This clonotype was counted between two and nine times. V and J are TRBV19 and TRBJ2-1; TRBD1 agrees at 11 bases. The CDR3 is 20 residues long. CDR1 is LNHDA and CDR2 is SQIVND in the germline V gene (reference sequence). The V and J ends lost 3 bases and 3 bases, in that order; junction bases with no gene match: 16. CDR3 nucleotides: TGTGCCAGTAGTATTCTGGTCGGACAGGGGGCTGATATTTTCTACAATGAGCAGTTCTTC. It is translated as CASSILVGQGADIFYNEQFF.

This clonotype was seen ten or more times. The chain joins TRBV2 to TRBJ2-1, with 11 bases lining up with TRBD2. CDR1 is SNHLY and CDR2 is FYNNEI in the germline V gene. V gave up 5 bases and J gave up 2 bases; unmatched junction bases: 17. The CDR3 sequence is 20 residues long. The DNA of the CDR3 is TGTGCCAGCAGTTACGAACCAACAGGACGTAGCGGGAGGGCCTACAATGAGCAGTTCTTC. Amino acids: CASSYEPTGRSGRAYNEQFF.

The table lists this clonotype with many counts. V is TRBV28 and J is TRBJ2-4; D is possibly TRBD1 (5 bases). Germline V lookup: CDR1 MDHEN, CDR2 SYDVKM. This CDR3 contains 16 residues. V was cut by 1 base and J by 1 base, with 11 bases left in between. This chain's CDR3 is CASSLYRSGAKNIQYF. The CDR3, as DNA: TGTGCCAGCAGTTTATACAGGAGTGGGGCCAAAAACATTCAGTACTTC.

A note on this clonotype: Since a much larger clone is just one base distant, this may be a read error. The genes are TRBV2 and TRBJ1-1; D is ambiguous. The CDR3 extends over 11 amino acids. Looked up from germline, CDR1 is SNHLY and CDR2 is FYNNEI. The ends were cut back, 7 bases at V and 1 base at J, with 4 bases in the middle. CDR3 bases: TGTGCCAGCAACAGGAACACTGAAGCTTTCTTT. Translated, it gives CASNRNTEAFF. The full variable domain, its missing parts supplied by reference TRBV2 and TRBJ1-1, is EPEVTQTPSHQVTQMGQEVILRCVPISNHLYFYWYRQILGQKVEFLVSFYNNEISEKSEIFDDQFSVERPDGSNFTLKIRSTKLEDSAMYFCASNRNTEAFFGQGTRLTVV.

This clonotype was counted at least ten times. The V gene is TRBV2, the J gene TRBJ1-4; D perhaps matches TRBD1 (5 bases). The CDR3 sequence is 14 residues long. Trimming removed 8 bases at V and 7 bases at J, with 17 bases between. Per the germline V gene, CDR1 is SNHLY and CDR2 is FYNNEI. CDR3 DNA sequence: TGTGCCAGCCATTTGGGGGGGATATCTGAAAAACTGTTTTTT. Protein sequence: CASHLGGISEKLFF.

This clonotype was found many times. This sequence joins TRBV28 and TRBJ2-7; perhaps TRBD2 as D (6 bases). The germline V gene has CDR1 MDHEN and CDR2 SYDVKM. Trimming removed 8 bases from V and 0 bases from J, with 14 bases in between. The CDR3 covers 14 residues. CDR3 residues: CASFGGASSYEQYF. The DNA for the CDR3 is TGTGCCAGCTTCGGCGGGGCCAGCTCCTACGAGCAGTACTTC.

About this clonotype: This is likely an artifact of a read error, given a far larger clone one base away. This chain joins TRBV28 and TRBJ1-1; D is unresolved. This CDR3 has 14 amino acids. V lost 6 bases, J lost 0 bases, and 11 bases lay in between. Germline CDR1 and CDR2: MDHEN and SYDVKM. CDR3 sequence (DNA): TGTGCCAGCAGCCCCCGACGGGTGAACACTGAAGCTTTCTTT. Residues: CASSPRRVNTEAFF.

This clonotype came up many times. This chain links TRBV2 with TRBJ1-1, with D hard to call. Trimming left V 6 bases short and J 1 base short, with 9 bases between. This CDR3 region has 13 residues. In germline, CDR1 is SNHLY, CDR2 FYNNEI. The chain's CDR3 is CASRPDWNTEAFF. The CDR3 coding sequence is TGTGCCAGCAGGCCCGACTGGAACACTGAAGCTTTCTTT.

The chain joins TRBV11-2 to TRBJ1-6, with D unclear. CDR3 length equals 16 residues. Germline V lookup: CDR1 SGHAT, CDR2 FQNNGV. Trimming removed 5 bases at V and 0 bases at J, with 11 bases between. This CDR3 is CASSHRESSYNSPLHF. The CDR3 DNA follows: TGTGCCAGCAGCCATAGGGAGAGCTCCTATAATTCACCCCTCCACTTT.

A few counts support this clonotype. Its ends do not fully match the called genes, so a read error is possible. V is TRBV27 and J is TRBJ2-1; TRBD2 matches at 10 bases. CDR1 and CDR2 from the germline V gene are MNHEY and SMNVEV (reference sequence). The CDR3 length is 13 residues. Here the CDR3 reads CASSASGRNGQFF. CDR3 DNA: TGTGCCAGCAGTGCTAGCGGGAGAAATGGGCAGTTCTTC.

This clonotype was recorded many times. The chain carries TRBV9 and TRBJ1-6, with a tentative D call TRBD1 (5 bases). CDR3 length equals 14 residues. V was clipped by 7 bases and J by 9 bases, with 17 bases between them. In germline, CDR1 is SGDLS, CDR2 YYNGEE. CDR3 DNA sequence: TGTGCCAGCTCCGGGGCGGGGTGGGGTTCACCCCTCCACTTT. This codes for CASSGAGWGSPLHF.

This clonotype was picked up many times. The CDR3 bases are TGTGCCAGCAATGGCAGGGCGAGAGATACGCAGTATTTT. It is translated as CASNGRARDTQYF. V is TRBV28 and J is TRBJ2-3; D is possibly TRBD1 (5 bases). V dropped 7 bases and J dropped 5 bases, with 13 bases sitting between them. CDR1 is MDHEN and CDR2 is SYDVKM in the germline V gene. This CDR3 is built from 13 residues.

The chain is built from TRBV19 and TRBJ2-1; possible D gene TRBD2, 8 bases. The V end was cut by 2 bases, the J end by 7 bases, with 21 bases between. The CDR3 runs 17 residues. Germline lookup yields CDR1 LNHDA and CDR2 SQIVND (reference sequence). CDR3 in DNA: TGTGCCAGTAGTATACTTGCGGGAGGCCCCAGGGGGAATGAGCAGTTCTTC. Amino acid sequence: CASSILAGGPRGNEQFF.

The chain combines TRBV29-1 with TRBJ1-1, with unresolved D. Trimming stripped 2 bases from V and 5 bases from J, with 12 bases between. In germline, CDR1 is SQVTM, CDR2 ANQGSEA. CDR3 length equals 13 residues. CDR3 in DNA: TGCAGCGTTGAACAACAGAGTGTGACTGAAGCTTTCTTT. This codes for CSVEQQSVTEAFF.